The subject of this entry is one T cell receptor beta chain. The antigen remains unidentified. The investigators made TCR beta cDNA from about 510 ng total RNA, using a constant-region primer. Three-round nested multiplex PCR performed with slightly modified ARM-PCR produced the TCR beta libraries. Each CDR3 protein is one row after TCRdb ran MiXCR on the multiplex PCR reads. This table holds under 85,000 distinct CDR3 sequences, around 70% found once. This sample stems from a study of tumor-infiltrating lymphocytes in primary liver carcinoma. Study-level information: The study reported T1-T3 N0M0 tumors spanning 4.2 to 10 cm. Notes on the study in general: Top-250-clone fractions were significantly higher in tumors than in blood (p = 0.039).

Scientists recovered RNA and DNA together from approximately 20-30 mg of unsorted bulk tissue. Uniformly, tumor samples exhibited a viable tumor cell fraction exceeding 85%. The source material was liver tumor tissue from sampling region 1. Subset indicated: tumor region T1, superior pole. This receptor was obtained from a man aged 35 to 55 with primary liver carcinoma and hepatitis B virus infection.

Here the CDR3 DNA reads TGCGCCAGCAGCGCGAACCGGGCGGACCAAGAGACCCAGTACTTC. It yields the protein CASSANRADQETQYF. The chain uses TRBV5-1 and TRBJ2-5; D uncertain. Trimming cost V 4 bases and J 0 bases, with 13 bases left between them. This CDR3 comprises 15 residues. CDR1 SGHRS and CDR2 YFSETQ come from the germline V gene.